This T cell receptor (beta chain) comes out of a study of blood T cell repertoires in COVID-19. The ends were cut back, 3 bases at V and 3 bases at J, with 8 bases in the middle. CDR3 length: 13 residues. Looked up from germline, CDR1 is KGHSH and CDR2 is LQKENI. Libraries were prepared by immunoSEQ multiplex PCR; TCRdb keeps only in-frame clonotypes and omits some of them. The table has more than 300,000 clones, 85% to 90% seen once. Each participant's cohort was designated according to participant-reported clinical history. Symptom resolution, clearance, or two negative PCRs marked the recovered donors of Cohort 3.

The chain is built from TRBV18 and TRBJ1-1; no clear D gene. The TCR sequence derives from a woman aged 25 to 45 who had recovered from COVID-19. The sequencing sample was made of PBMCs or T cells enriched from blood (not recorded which). As DNA, the CDR3 is TGTGCCAGCTCACCTAGCGAGGACACTGAAGCTTTCTTT. As protein: CASSPSEDTEAFF. Together with reference TRBV18 and TRBJ1-1, the CDR3 gives the full variable domain: NAGVMQNPRHLVRRRGQEARLRCSPMKGHSHVYWYRQLPEEGLKFMVYLQKENIIDESGMPKERFSAEFPKEGPSILRIQQVVRGDSAAYFCASSPSEDTEAFFGQGTRLTVV.